What follows are 2 T cell receptor beta chains derived from one specimen sequenced in a study of molecular identifiers for immune sequencing clone quantification. TCRdb called the PCR reads again in MiXCR, with one record for every CDR3 protein. Here the sample spans a few hundred thousand distinct CDR3 sequences, roughly 24% being singletons. The sequenced sample was naive CD8+ T cells from blood, with Jurkat cell RNA spiked in. As to subset: FACS-sorted CD8+CD4-CCR7+CD45RA+ naive T cells. These receptors came from a human donor in good health. Some libraries in this study had Jurkat cell RNA spiked in.

This chain connects TRBV15 to TRBJ1-6; D ambiguous. This CDR3 is 13 amino acids long. V was cut by 0 bases and J by 5 bases, with 2 bases left in between. Germline V CDR1 and CDR2: LNHNV, YYDKDF (reference sequence). As DNA, the CDR3 is TGTGCCACCAGCAGAGAAGATAATTCACCCCTCCACTTT. Residues: CATSREDNSPLHF.

The table lists this clonotype with a few counts. The gene calls are TRBV3-1 and TRBJ2-6, with D tentatively TRBD2 (5 bases). The CDR3 is 19 residues long. Per the germline V gene, CDR1 is LGHDT and CDR2 is YNNKEL (reference sequence). The V gene lost 0 bases and the J gene lost 0 bases, with 15 bases spanning the gap. CDR3 sequence: CASSQDYEGVSSGANVLTF. The CDR3 DNA is TGTGCCAGCAGCCAAGATTACGAGGGCGTCAGCTCTGGGGCCAACGTCCTGACTTTC.